The sequence of this TCR beta chain was determined in a study of TIL therapy for anti-PD-1-resistant metastatic lung cancer. Across the study: Tumors carried a median about 1.6 non-synonymous mutations per megabase. Regarding the study as a whole: The cohort had more treatment-naive, never-smoker and oncogene-addicted patients than typical.

The V end lost 5 bases, the J end lost 0 bases, and 8 bases lay between the germline ends. The CDR3 sequence is 15 residues long. Germline CDR1 reads MNHEY; CDR2 reads SVGAGI. Sequencing used immunoSEQ v3. The data were produced by immunoSEQ multiplex PCR, yet TCRdb's version contains in-frame clones alone and is incomplete. Here the sample spans about 60,000 clones, around 69% being singletons. Details on this clone: Its antigen is not known.

Noted time point: pre-treatment sample, taken before nivolumab and TIL therapy. Patients were adults with stage 4 NSCLC. J is TRBJ2-6 and V is TRBV6-5; TRBD2 might be the D (5 bases). The receptor was isolated from a person aged 25 to 85 with non-small cell lung cancer. Sample: blood, taken at baseline. CDR3 sequence (DNA): TGTGCCAGCAGTCCGGGGTTCTCTGGGGCCAACGTCCTGACTTTC. This encodes CASSPGFSGANVLTF.